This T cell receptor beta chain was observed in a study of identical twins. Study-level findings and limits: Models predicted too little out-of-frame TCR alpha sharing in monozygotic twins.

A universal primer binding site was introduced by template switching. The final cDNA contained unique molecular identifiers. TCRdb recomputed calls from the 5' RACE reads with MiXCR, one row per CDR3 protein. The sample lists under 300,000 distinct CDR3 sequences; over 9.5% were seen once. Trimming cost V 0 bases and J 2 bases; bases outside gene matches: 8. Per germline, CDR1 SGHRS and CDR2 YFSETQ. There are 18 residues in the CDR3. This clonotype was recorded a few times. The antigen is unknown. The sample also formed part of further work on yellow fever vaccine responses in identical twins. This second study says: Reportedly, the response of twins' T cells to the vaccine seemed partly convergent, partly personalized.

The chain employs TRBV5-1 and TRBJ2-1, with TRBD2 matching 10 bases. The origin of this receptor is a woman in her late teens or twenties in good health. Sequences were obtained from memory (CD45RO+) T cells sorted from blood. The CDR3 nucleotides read TGCGCCAGCAGCTTGGGGCTAGCGGGGGCTCTTGCCTACAATGAGCAGTTCTTC. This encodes CASSLGLAGALAYNEQFF.